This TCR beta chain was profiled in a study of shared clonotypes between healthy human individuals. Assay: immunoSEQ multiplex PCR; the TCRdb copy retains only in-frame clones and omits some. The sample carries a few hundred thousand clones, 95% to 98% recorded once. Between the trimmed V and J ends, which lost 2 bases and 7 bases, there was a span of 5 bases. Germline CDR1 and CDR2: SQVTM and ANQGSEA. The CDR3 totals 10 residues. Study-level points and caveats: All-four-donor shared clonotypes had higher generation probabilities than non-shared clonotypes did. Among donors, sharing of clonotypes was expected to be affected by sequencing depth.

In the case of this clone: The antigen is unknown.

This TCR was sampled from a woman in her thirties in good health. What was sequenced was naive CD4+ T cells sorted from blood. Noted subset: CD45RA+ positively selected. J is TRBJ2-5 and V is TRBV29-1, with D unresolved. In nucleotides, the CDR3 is TGCAGCGTTGAAAGGGCGACCCAGTACTTC. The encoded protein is CSVERATQYF. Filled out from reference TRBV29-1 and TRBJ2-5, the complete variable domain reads SAVISQKPSRDICQRGTSLTIQCQVDSQVTMMFWYRQQPGQSLTLIATANQGSEATYESGFVIDKFPISRPNLTFSTLTVSNMSPEDSSIYLCSVERATQYFGPGTRLLVL.